This TCR beta chain comes out of a study of blood T cell repertoires in COVID-19. Looking at the study overall: The samples span acute and convalescent COVID-19 from the United States, Italy and Spain.

The CDR3 is 16 residues long. Germline V gene lookup returns CDR1 SGHAT and CDR2 FQNNGV. V lost 1 base and J lost 3; bases outside the gene matches: 3. Using immunoSEQ multiplex PCR, the repertoire was profiled, and TCRdb retains in-frame clones only, with some absent. The sample has about 140,000 clones; approximately 87% are singletons. This clone was detected once. This TCR was sampled from a woman aged 40 to 55 with acute or convalescent COVID-19. The rearrangement joins TRBV11-2 to TRBJ2-1, with 10 bases that match TRBD2. Sequenced: peripheral blood. CDR3 coding DNA: TGTGCCAGCAGCTTAGGAACTAGCGGGGTCTACAATGAGCAGTTCTTC. This codes for CASSLGTSGVYNEQFF.